This is a list of T cell receptor beta chains from one sample in a study of cytomegalovirus exposure and HLA in healthy donors. Data came from immunoSEQ multiplex PCR; TCRdb stores just in-frame clones and leaves some out. The table shows 150,000 or so clones, with roughly 80% occurring only once. Input material: PBMCs. Receptors originate from a woman between 18 and 29 years old in good health and CMV-seronegative. Each CDR3 is given with its conserved first and last residue. A D gene is named only where the DNA matches it firmly. Expanded clones are given a class, and other clones once, few, many or no size at all.

V gene	J gene	D gene	clone size	CDR3 DNA	CDR3 protein
TRBV7-2	TRBJ1-2	TRBD1	NA	TGTGCCAGCAGCCCGCGGGACAGCTATGGCTACACCTTC	CASSPRDSYGYTF
TRBV6-5	TRBJ1-5	TRBD1	NA	TGTGCCAGCAGTTACTCAGGGGGCGACAATCAGCCCCAGCATTTT	CASSYSGGDNQPQHF
TRBV2	TRBJ1-5	TRBD1	NA	TGTGCCAGCAGGGGGACAGGACGGGGTCAGCCCCAGCATTTT	CASRGTGRGQPQHF
TRBV19	TRBJ1-4	NA	NA	TGTGCCAGCGTCAGGGGTGACGGTGAAAAACTGTTTTTT	CASVRGDGEKLFF
TRBV19	TRBJ2-1	NA	once	TGTGCCAGCCGGCGGTTAGGAGCAAATGAGCAGTTCTTC	CASRRLGANEQFF
TRBV5-1	TRBJ1-4	NA	NA	TGCGCCAGCAGCCTCCAATCGGGACATAAAGAAAAACTGTTTTTT	CASSLQSGHKEKLFF
TRBV7-9	TRBJ2-7	NA	few	TGTGCCAGCAGCTCGGAACAGCACTCCTACGAGCAGTACTTC	CASSSEQHSYEQYF
TRBV11-3	TRBJ2-1	TRBD2	NA	TGTGCCAGCACCATCGATTATAGCGGGAGCACCTACAATGAGCAGTTCTTC	CASTIDYSGSTYNEQFF
TRBV12-5	TRBJ2-3	NA	NA	TGTGCTAGCCACGGGGTCACAGATACGCAGTATTTT	CASHGVTDTQYF
TRBV28	TRBJ1-2	TRBD1	NA	TGTGCCAGCAGTCTATGGACAATTTCACGACAGGGGGACTACACCTTC	CASSLWTISRQGDYTF
TRBV5-6	TRBJ2-7	TRBD1	NA	TGTGCCAGCAGCTCAGGGGGCCCAATGTCCTACGAGCAGTACTTC	CASSSGGPMSYEQYF